This T cell receptor beta chain was found in a study of blood T cell repertoires in COVID-19. Original handling: Using reference gene primer amplification, nucleated cell counts were estimated. Generated by immunoSEQ multiplex PCR, the TCRdb table keeps only in-frame clones and is missing some. D and trimming come from the DNA, and the V and J calls and clone size come from that table. The data hold around 280,000 clones, with roughly nine tenths observed a single time. The CDR3 is made up of 14 amino acids. Trimming took 4 bases from V and 4 from J, leaving 13 bases between them. CDR1 is SGHTA and CDR2 is FQGNSA in the germline V gene.

The rearrangement uses TRBV7-2 and TRBJ1-1, with D maybe TRBD1 (5 bases). Material for sequencing was PBMCs or T cells enriched from blood (not recorded which). This TCR was sampled from a woman aged 40 to 49 who had recovered from COVID-19. CDR3 sequence: CASSSTVPFTEAFF. The CDR3 DNA sequence: TGTGCCAGCAGCTCGACAGTCCCGTTCACTGAAGCTTTCTTT. The whole variable domain, remainder taken from reference TRBV7-2 and TRBJ1-1, is GAGVSQSPSNKVTEKGKDVELRCDPISGHTALYWYRQSLGQGLEFLIYFQGNSAPDKSGLPSDRFSAERTGGSVSTLTIQRTQQEDSAVYLCASSSTVPFTEAFFGQGTRLTVV.